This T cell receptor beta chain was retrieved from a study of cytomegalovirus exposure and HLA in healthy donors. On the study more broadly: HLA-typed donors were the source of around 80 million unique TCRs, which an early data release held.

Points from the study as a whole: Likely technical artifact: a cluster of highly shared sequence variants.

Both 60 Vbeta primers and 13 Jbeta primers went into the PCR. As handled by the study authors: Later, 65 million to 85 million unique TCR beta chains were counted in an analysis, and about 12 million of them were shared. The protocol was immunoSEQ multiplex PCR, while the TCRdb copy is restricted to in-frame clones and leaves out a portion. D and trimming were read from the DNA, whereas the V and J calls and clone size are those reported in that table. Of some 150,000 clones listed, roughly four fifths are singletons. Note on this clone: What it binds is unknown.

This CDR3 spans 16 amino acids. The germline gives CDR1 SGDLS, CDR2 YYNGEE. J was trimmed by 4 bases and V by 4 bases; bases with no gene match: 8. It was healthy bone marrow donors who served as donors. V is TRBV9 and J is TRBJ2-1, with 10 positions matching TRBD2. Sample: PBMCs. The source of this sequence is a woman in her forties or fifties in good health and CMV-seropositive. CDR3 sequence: CASSPETSGLYNEQFF. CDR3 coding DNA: TGTGCCAGCAGCCCGGAGACTAGCGGGCTTTACAATGAGCAGTTCTTC.